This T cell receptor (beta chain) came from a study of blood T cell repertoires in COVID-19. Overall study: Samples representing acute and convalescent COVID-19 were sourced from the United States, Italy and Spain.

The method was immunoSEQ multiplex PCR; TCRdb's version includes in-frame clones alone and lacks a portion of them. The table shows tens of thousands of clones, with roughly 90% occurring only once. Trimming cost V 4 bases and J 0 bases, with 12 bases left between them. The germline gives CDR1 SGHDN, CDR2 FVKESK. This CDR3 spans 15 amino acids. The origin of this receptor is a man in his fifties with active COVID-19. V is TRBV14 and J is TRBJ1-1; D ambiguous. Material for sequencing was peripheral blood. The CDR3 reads CASSRQALLNTEAFF. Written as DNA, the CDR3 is TGTGCCAGCAGCCGGCAGGCCCTTTTGAACACTGAAGCTTTCTTT.